The sequence of this T cell receptor beta chain was determined in a study of CD8 T cells in ankylosing spondylitis. This CDR3 has 15 amino acids. Trimming stripped 8 bases from V and 0 bases from J, with 14 bases between. TCRdb ran MiXCR on the 5' RACE reads and lists one entry per CDR3 protein. This table has roughly 200,000 distinct CDR3 sequences, 9.5% to 15% appearing once. As to this clonotype: Its matching antigen is unknown. A much larger clone is a single base away; this may be a read error.

Study observations and caveats: Blood of patients with ankylosing spondylitis appeared to be characterized by a TCR beta motif of about 8 highly homologous variants. Disease-linked clones were CD8+ and relatively rare in peripheral blood. According to the report, clones linked to the disease were significantly enriched in matched synovial fluid samples taken from ankylosing spondylitis patients.

The genes are TRBV12-3 or TRBV12-4 and TRBJ2-1; D is perhaps TRBD1 (6 bases). The sequence was collected from a male donor with ankylosing spondylitis or in good health (not recorded which). The sequencing input was blood, either unsorted or a sorted T cell fraction (not recorded which). The CDR3 here is CASVGGGGSYNEQFF. In DNA, the CDR3 is TGTGCCAGCGTTGGGGGCGGCGGCTCCTACAATGAGCAGTTCTTC.